Below are 31 T cell receptor beta chains sequenced from a single sample in a study of a mutant IDH1 vaccine in newly diagnosed glioma. The antigens these receptors bind are not known. TCRdb's copy holds only in-frame clones and misses some; the assay was immunoSEQ multiplex PCR. Of some 51,000 clones in the sample, about 77% were seen once. Time point described: week 5, during vaccination. Doses comprised 300 ug of mutant IDH1 20-mer peptide each, plus topical imiquimod. Source: PBMCs, taken from a glioma patient whose treatment included an IDH1 peptide vaccine. The receptors stem from a woman in her forties with glioma.

The chain combines TRBV19 with TRBJ1-1; D gene ambiguous. Germline-derived CDR1 and CDR2 are LNHDA and SQIVND (reference sequence). The germline V and J ends were trimmed by 6 bases and 4 bases, with 9 bases remaining between them. The CDR3 runs to 12 residues. The CDR3 DNA is TGTGCCAGTAGCCCTTGGGGCACTGAAGCTTTCTTT. This encodes CASSPWGTEAFF.

The V gene is TRBV19, the J gene TRBJ1-5, with unresolved D. The CDR3 covers 15 residues. V lost 2 bases and J lost 1, with 9 bases in between. Per germline, CDR1 LNHDA and CDR2 SQIVND (reference sequence). CDR3: CASSIKGISNQPQHF. CDR3 coding DNA: TGTGCCAGTAGTATAAAGGGAATCAGCAATCAGCCCCAGCATTTT. The complete variable domain, with remaining parts taken from reference TRBV19 and TRBJ1-5, reads DGGITQSPKYLFRKEGQNVTLSCEQNLNHDAMYWYRQDPGQGLRLIYYSQIVNDFQKGDIAEGYSVSREKKESFPLTVTSAQKNPTAFYLCASSIKGISNQPQHFGDGTRLSIL.

This sequence joins TRBV5-1 and TRBJ2-3, with TRBD1 as a possible D gene (6 bases). The CDR3 consists of 16 residues. Germline lookup yields CDR1 SGHRS and CDR2 YFSETQ. The germline V and J ends were trimmed by 0 bases and 0 bases, with 11 bases remaining between them. The CDR3 loop reads CASSLGWGRSTDTQYF. The CDR3 coding sequence is TGCGCCAGCAGCTTGGGCTGGGGGCGTAGCACAGATACGCAGTATTTT.

The rearrangement links TRBV15 to TRBJ2-7, with TRBD1 matching 9 bases. V dropped 7 bases and J dropped 7; count of bases not matched to a gene: 14. The CDR3 contains 15 residues. CDR1 is LNHNV, CDR2 YYDKDF, per germline (reference sequence). The CDR3 region is CATMLTGQGVGEQYF. For the CDR3, the DNA is TGTGCCACCATGTTGACGGGACAGGGCGTCGGAGAGCAGTACTTC.

As concerns this clone: A junction end diverges from the germline sequence, so it may reflect a read error. The chain combines TRBV12-5 with TRBJ1-5, with a tentative D call TRBD1 (5 bases). The germline gives CDR1 LGHNT, CDR2 FRNRAP. The CDR3 is 21 residues long. DNA of the CDR3: TGTGCTAATGGTTTGGTAAACGCCGGCCCCGGGACGGTGAATAGCAATCAGCCCCAGCATTTT. The encoded protein is CANGLVNAGPGTVNSNQPQHF.

The chain links TRBV7-9 to TRBJ1-5; D remains ambiguous. Germline loops: CDR1 SEHNR, CDR2 FQNEAQ (reference sequence). There are 13 residues in the CDR3. Trimming took 4 bases from V and 6 from J, leaving 10 bases between them. The chain's CDR3 is CASSSFWGQPQHF. DNA for the CDR3: TGTGCCAGCAGCTCCTTTTGGGGTCAGCCCCAGCATTTT.

This clone was recorded once. The chain has TRBV2 and TRBJ2-7; D may be TRBD1 (5 bases). This CDR3 has 17 residues. The V and J ends lost 0 bases and 0 bases respectively, with 15 bases between them. Germline V gene data show CDR1 as SNHLY and CDR2 as FYNNEI. The DNA of the CDR3 is TGTGCCAGCAGTGAAGCGGACACCTGGGTCGACTCCTACGAGCAGTACTTC. It translates to CASSEADTWVDSYEQYF.

V usage is TRBV19 and J usage is TRBJ1-3; TRBD1 is a possible D gene (6 bases). The ends were cut back, 8 bases at V and 2 bases at J, with 10 bases in the middle. CDR3 length equals 13 residues. Germline CDR1 and CDR2: LNHDA and SQIVND (reference sequence). CDR3 bases: TGTGCCAGTGAGGCAGGGGCTGGAAACACCATATATTTT. As protein: CASEAGAGNTIYF.

V gene TRBV7-6 combines with J gene TRBJ2-3; possible D gene TRBD2, 7 bases. Germline V gene sequence: CDR1 SGHVS, CDR2 FNYEAQ. Trimming took 2 bases from V and 2 from J, leaving 14 bases between them. The CDR3 covers 16 residues. This chain's CDR3 is CASSLLRGRNTDTQYF. In nucleotides, the CDR3 is TGTGCCAGCAGCTTATTGCGGGGGCGGAACACAGATACGCAGTATTTT.

The rearrangement links TRBV5-4 to TRBJ2-5; D possibly corresponds to TRBD2 (5 bases). The CDR3 length is 17 residues. CDR1 and CDR2 from the germline V gene are SGHNT and YYREEE (reference sequence). V was cut by 3 bases and J by 1 base, with 19 bases left in between. In nucleotides, the CDR3 is TGTGCCAGCAGCTCCATGTTCGGCGTTGGAGGCCAAGAGACCCAGTACTTC. It specifies CASSSMFGVGGQETQYF.

This chain joins TRBV5-8 and TRBJ1-2, with 9 bases matching TRBD1. Looked up from germline, CDR1 is SGHTS and CDR2 is YDEGEE. Trimming at V came to 2 bases and at J to 9 bases, leaving 8 bases not matched to a gene. This CDR3 has 14 amino acids. CDR3 sequence: CASSLTGGSMSYTF. The DNA of the CDR3 is TGTGCCAGCAGCTTAACAGGGGGCTCCATGAGCTACACCTTC.

The chain is built from TRBV5-6 and TRBJ2-1, with D possibly TRBD2 on 7 matching bases. CDR1 and CDR2 from the germline V gene are SGHDT and YYEEEE. The CDR3 loop spans 16 amino acids. Deletions cut 0 bases from V and 3 bases from J, with 13 bases between. The CDR3 reads CASSLVGRGLYNEQFF. The CDR3 coding sequence is TGTGCCAGCAGCTTGGTGGGGCGGGGGCTCTACAATGAGCAGTTCTTC.

V is TRBV18 and J is TRBJ2-3; TRBD2 matches 7 bases. The CDR3 runs 13 residues. Trimming at V came to 1 base and at J to 8 bases, leaving 3 bases not matched to a gene. Germline V gives CDR1 KGHSH, CDR2 LQKENI. The CDR3 sequence: CASSPQRLATQYF. For the CDR3, the DNA is TGTGCCAGCTCACCACAAAGACTAGCTACGCAGTATTTT.

V usage is TRBV19 and J usage is TRBJ1-5; no clear D. Trimming took 5 bases from V and 0 from J, leaving 11 bases between them. There are 15 residues in the CDR3. Per the germline V gene, CDR1 is LNHDA and CDR2 is SQIVND (reference sequence). CDR3 DNA sequence: TGTGCCAGTAGTTCCTCAGGAAATAGCAATCAGCCCCAGCATTTT. Translated: CASSSSGNSNQPQHF.

The chain recombines TRBV19 with TRBJ1-3, with D unclear. Trimming removed 7 bases at V and 0 bases at J, with 10 bases between. This CDR3 contains 14 residues. Germline V gene sequence: CDR1 LNHDA, CDR2 SQIVND (reference sequence). The CDR3: CASTDSYSGNTIYF. CDR3 DNA sequence: TGTGCCAGTACGGATTCATACTCTGGAAACACCATATATTTT.

The V and J genes are TRBV25-1 and TRBJ2-1; 7 bases line up with TRBD2. Germline values: CDR1 MGHDK, CDR2 SYGVNS. This CDR3 region has 15 residues. V was pared by 2 bases and J by 8 bases, with 9 bases of the junction left unmatched. In DNA, the CDR3 is TGTGCCAGCAGTGAACGGGGGGTCCCCGGGCATGAGCAGTTCTTC. Translating it yields CASSERGVPGHEQFF.

The chain combines TRBV9 with TRBJ2-7; no clear D. Per the germline V gene, CDR1 is SGDLS and CDR2 is YYNGEE. The CDR3 loop spans 14 amino acids. V was pared by 1 base and J by 1 base, with 9 bases between. The CDR3 nucleotides read TGTGCCAGCAGCGTACAGGACGGTTCCTACGAGCAGTACTTC. This gives the protein CASSVQDGSYEQYF. Based on the CDR3 plus reference TRBV9 and TRBJ2-7, the full variable domain is DSGVTQTPKHLITATGQRVTLRCSPRSGDLSVYWYQQSLDQGLQFLIQYYNGEERAKGNILERFSAQQFPDLHSELNLSSLELGDSALYFCASSVQDGSYEQYFGPGTRLTVT.

V usage is TRBV5-1 and J usage is TRBJ2-2; D remains unclear. The CDR3 runs 16 residues. CDR1 SGHRS and CDR2 YFSETQ come from the germline V gene. V was clipped by 3 bases and J by 2 bases, with 14 bases between them. In DNA, the CDR3 is TGCGCCAGCAGCTCCTTAGGAAGGGATAACACCGGGGAGCTGTTTTTT. This codes for CASSSLGRDNTGELFF.

The chain joins TRBV7-2 to TRBJ1-2; the match to TRBD1 covers 7 bases. CDR3 size: 15 residues. V was pared by 5 bases and J by 4 bases, with 10 bases of the junction left unmatched. Germline CDR1 reads SGHTA; CDR2 reads FQGNSA. This chain's CDR3 is CASSLGTAALYGYTF. The CDR3 nucleotides read TGTGCCAGCAGCCTCGGGACAGCAGCCCTCTATGGCTACACCTTC.

V usage is TRBV6-1 and J usage is TRBJ1-5; no firm D call. V lost 5 bases, J lost 9 bases, and 11 bases lay in between. This CDR3 region has 12 residues. Germline values: CDR1 MNHNS, CDR2 SASEGT. The CDR3 region is CASSIDPWPQHF. CDR3 in DNA: TGTGCCAGCAGTATCGACCCATGGCCCCAGCATTTT.

This rearrangement joins TRBV19 to TRBJ2-3, with unresolved D. V lost 3 bases and J 4 bases, leaving 5 bases between the germline ends. Germline loops: CDR1 LNHDA, CDR2 SQIVND (reference sequence). The CDR3 consists of 12 residues. The CDR3 DNA is TGTGCCAGTAGTATGGTGTCAGATACGCAGTATTTT. Translation gives CASSMVSDTQYF. The variable domain in full, with the rest retrieved from reference TRBV19 and TRBJ2-3, is DGGITQSPKYLFRKEGQNVTLSCEQNLNHDAMYWYRQDPGQGLRLIYYSQIVNDFQKGDIAEGYSVSREKKESFPLTVTSAQKNPTAFYLCASSMVSDTQYFGPGTRLTVL.

The gene calls are TRBV6-5 and TRBJ1-5; D possibly corresponds to TRBD1 (5 bases). CDR3 length: 15 residues. Trimming removed 6 bases at V and 1 base at J, with 13 bases between. Germline values: CDR1 MNHEY, CDR2 SVGAGI. CDR3 DNA: TGTGCCAGCAGCCAGCTGGGGGGGAGCAATCAGCCCCAGCATTTT. It is translated as CASSQLGGSNQPQHF.

The chain combines TRBV6-5 with TRBJ2-5, with D perhaps assigned TRBD1 or TRBD2 (5 bases each). Germline lookup yields CDR1 MNHEY and CDR2 SVGAGI. Trimming removed 5 bases from V and 6 bases from J, with 16 bases in between. This CDR3 contains 14 residues. CDR3 in amino acids: CASSILGARKTQYF. The CDR3 DNA sequence: TGTGCCAGCAGTATCCTCGGGGCCAGGAAGACCCAGTACTTC.

The CDR3 loop is CASSGDRGRDGYTF. CDR3 nucleotides: TGTGCCAGCAGTGGGGACAGGGGGCGGGATGGCTACACCTTC. The chain couples TRBV2 to TRBJ1-2; 12 bases line up with TRBD1. After removal of 4 bases from V and 6 bases from J, the junction contained 3 bases not matched to a gene. Germline values: CDR1 SNHLY, CDR2 FYNNEI. This CDR3 has 14 amino acids.

V and J are TRBV7-9 and TRBJ2-1; no clear D gene. Germline-derived CDR1 and CDR2 are SEHNR and FQNEAQ (reference sequence). V gave up 0 bases and J gave up 8 bases, with 2 bases separating them. This CDR3 has 11 residues. CDR3 protein: CASSLAHEQFF. For the CDR3, the DNA is TGTGCCAGCAGCTTAGCCCATGAGCAGTTCTTC.

V is TRBV6-4 and J is TRBJ1-3; perhaps TRBD1 as D (5 bases). The germline CDR1 and CDR2 sequences are MRHNA and SNTAGT. The ends were cut back, 10 bases at V and 0 bases at J, with 19 bases in the middle. The CDR3 consists of 16 residues. This CDR3 is CATYRGRRASGNTIYF. Here the CDR3 DNA reads TGTGCCACCTACCGGGGCAGGAGAGCCTCTGGAAACACCATATATTTT.

The chain joins TRBV18 to TRBJ2-3; D may be TRBD2 (6 bases). Germline loops: CDR1 KGHSH, CDR2 LQKENI. Trimming removed 2 bases from V and 0 bases from J, with 9 bases in between. The CDR3 is 15 amino acids. The CDR3 region has the DNA TGTGCCAGCTCACCAAGGGCGGGGAGCACAGATACGCAGTATTTT. It yields the protein CASSPRAGSTDTQYF.

This clone occurred a few times. The rearrangement links TRBV12-5 to TRBJ1-1, with a tentative D call TRBD1 (6 bases). The germline V gene encodes CDR1 LGHNT and CDR2 FRNRAP. Trimming pared 6 bases from V and 5 bases from J, leaving 16 bases between. The CDR3 extends over 14 amino acids. The DNA of the CDR3 is TGTGCTAGTGGGGCGGGGGCAATTTGGACTGAAGCTTTCTTT. Translation gives CASGAGAIWTEAFF.

The chain couples TRBV7-2 to TRBJ2-7, with TRBD1 matching 7 bases. The J segment lost 1 base and the V segment lost 5 bases, leaving 5 bases of the junction unmatched. The germline V gene has CDR1 SGHTA and CDR2 FQGNSA. CDR3 length: 14 amino acids. CDR3 region: CASSVRQGSYEQYF. CDR3 coding DNA: TGTGCCAGCAGCGTTCGACAGGGTTCCTACGAGCAGTACTTC.

This chain uses TRBV2 with TRBJ1-2, with 7 positions matching TRBD1. The CDR3 has 14 amino acids. Germline CDR1 and CDR2: SNHLY and FYNNEI. V lost 6 bases, J lost 4 bases, and 8 bases stayed unmatched. CDR3 nucleotides: TGTGCCAGCAGCGTAACAGGGGAGGTCTATGGCTACACCTTC. Its translation: CASSVTGEVYGYTF.

CDR3 loop: CAISYGGDPDTQYF. CDR3 sequence (DNA): TGTGCCATCAGTTACGGGGGGGACCCCGATACGCAGTATTTT. This chain joins TRBV10-3 and TRBJ2-3; 8 bases are shared with TRBD2. V gave up 5 bases and J gave up 6 bases; unmatched junction bases: 7. This CDR3 is built from 14 residues. In germline, CDR1 is ENHRY, CDR2 SYGVKD.